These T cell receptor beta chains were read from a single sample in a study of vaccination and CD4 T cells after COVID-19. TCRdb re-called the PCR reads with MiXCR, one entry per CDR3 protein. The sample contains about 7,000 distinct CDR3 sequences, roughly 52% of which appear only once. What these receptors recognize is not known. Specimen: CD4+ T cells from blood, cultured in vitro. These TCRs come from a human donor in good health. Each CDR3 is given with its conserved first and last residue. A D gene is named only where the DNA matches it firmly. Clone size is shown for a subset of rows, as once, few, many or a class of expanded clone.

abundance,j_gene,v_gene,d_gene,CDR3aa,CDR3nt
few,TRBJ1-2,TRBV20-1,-,CSARLGHGYTF,TGCAGTGCTAGATTAGGGCATGGCTACACCTTC
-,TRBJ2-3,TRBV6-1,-,CASSMTDTQYF,TGTGCCAGCAGTATGACAGATACGCAGTATTTT
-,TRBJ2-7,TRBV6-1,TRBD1,CASSEPGTGVREQYF,TGTGCCAGCAGTGAACCCGGGACAGGTGTGCGCGAGCAGTACTTC
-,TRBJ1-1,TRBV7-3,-,CASSLASGTLSTEAFF,TGTGCCAGCAGCTTAGCCTCCGGGACGCTGAGCACTGAAGCTTTCTTT
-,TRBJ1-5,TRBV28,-,CASSFTDNQPQHF,TGTGCCAGCAGTTTTACGGACAATCAGCCCCAGCATTTT
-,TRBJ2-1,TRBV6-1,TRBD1,CASNAGTGAREQFF,TGTGCCAGCAACGCCGGGACAGGGGCTCGGGAGCAGTTCTTC
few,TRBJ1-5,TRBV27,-,CASSSQGSGQPQHF,TGTGCCAGCAGTTCTCAGGGAAGCGGACAGCCCCAGCATTTT
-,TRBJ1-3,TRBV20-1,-,CSARTENGNTIYF,TGCAGTGCTAGGACAGAGAATGGAAACACCATATATTTT
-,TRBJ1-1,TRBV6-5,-,CASSYLRGEAFF,TGTGCCAGCAGTTACCTCAGAGGTGAAGCTTTCTTT
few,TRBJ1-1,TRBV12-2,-,CASRLVPTLEGSTEAFF,TGTGCAAGTCGCTTAGTCCCGACACTGGAAGGTAGCACTGAAGCTTTCTTT
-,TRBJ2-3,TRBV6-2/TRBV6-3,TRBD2,CASGLAGTLDTQYF,TGTGCCAGCGGGCTAGCGGGGACCCTAGATACGCAGTATTTT
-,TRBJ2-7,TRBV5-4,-,CASSLGQVSYEQYF,TGTGCCAGCAGCTTGGGGCAGGTCTCCTACGAGCAGTACTTC
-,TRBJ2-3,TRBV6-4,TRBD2,CASSATSGGQDTQYF,TGTGCCAGCAGTGCGACTAGCGGGGGGCAAGATACGCAGTATTTT
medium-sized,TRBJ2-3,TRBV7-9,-,CASSLTGTDTQYF,TGTGCCAGCAGCTTAACGGGCACAGATACGCAGTATTTT
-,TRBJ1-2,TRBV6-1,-,CASSPGQNYGYTF,TGTGCCAGCAGTCCCGGACAGAACTATGGCTACACCTTC
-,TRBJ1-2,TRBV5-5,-,CASSFSDRPYGYTF,TGTGCCAGCAGCTTTTCGGATAGACCCTATGGCTACACCTTC
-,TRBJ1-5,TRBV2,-,CASSDSLSNQPQHF,TGTGCCAGCAGTGATTCGCTTAGCAATCAGCCCCAGCATTTT
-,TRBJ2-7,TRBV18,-,CASSPRPYEQYF,TGTGCCAGCTCACCACGACCCTACGAGCAGTACTTC
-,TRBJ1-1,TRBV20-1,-,CSASRDTEAFF,TGCAGTGCTAGTCGGGACACTGAAGCTTTCTTT
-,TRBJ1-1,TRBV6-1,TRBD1,CASRGQAGFGNTEAFF,TGTGCCAGCAGAGGACAGGCAGGGTTTGGGAACACTGAAGCTTTCTTT
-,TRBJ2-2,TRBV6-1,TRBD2,CASRASGGAVGELFF,TGTGCCAGCAGGGCCAGCGGGGGGGCCGTCGGGGAGCTGTTTTTT
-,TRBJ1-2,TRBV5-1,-,CASSLAGTPDLGYTF,TGCGCCAGCAGCTTGGCAGGGACGCCGGACCTGGGCTACACCTTC
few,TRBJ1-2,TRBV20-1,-,CSARGGTGLGYTF,TGCAGTGCTAGAGGGGGGACGGGGTTGGGCTACACCTTC
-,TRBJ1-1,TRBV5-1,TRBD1,CASSFTGEYQAFF,TGCGCCAGCAGTTTTACAGGGGAGTATCAAGCTTTCTTT